This TCR beta chain was found in a study of T cells after yellow fever vaccination. General study results and limits: A large majority of primary-vaccination clones showed up again after the booster (about 97% CD4, 75% to 90% CD8).

Trimming removed 8 bases from V and 1 base from J, with 12 bases in between. Looked up from germline, CDR1 is SEHNR and CDR2 is FQNEAQ (reference sequence). This CDR3 is 15 amino acids long. For this clonotype: The antigen is undetermined.

TCRdb re-analysed the 5' RACE reads in MiXCR, keeping a single row per CDR3 protein. Altogether 150,000 to 200,000 distinct CDR3 sequences are present, about a tenth being singletons, with the ten largest covering 35% to 40%. The source material was CD8+ T cells sorted from PBMCs, sampled 45 days after the yellow fever booster vaccination. This receptor was taken from a man younger than 35 who received the YFV17D yellow fever vaccine. V gene TRBV7-9 combines with J gene TRBJ2-6; no firm D call. The CDR3: CASPPVGSGANVLTF. The CDR3 bases are TGTGCCAGCCCCCCGGTGGGATCTGGGGCCAACGTCCTGACTTTC.